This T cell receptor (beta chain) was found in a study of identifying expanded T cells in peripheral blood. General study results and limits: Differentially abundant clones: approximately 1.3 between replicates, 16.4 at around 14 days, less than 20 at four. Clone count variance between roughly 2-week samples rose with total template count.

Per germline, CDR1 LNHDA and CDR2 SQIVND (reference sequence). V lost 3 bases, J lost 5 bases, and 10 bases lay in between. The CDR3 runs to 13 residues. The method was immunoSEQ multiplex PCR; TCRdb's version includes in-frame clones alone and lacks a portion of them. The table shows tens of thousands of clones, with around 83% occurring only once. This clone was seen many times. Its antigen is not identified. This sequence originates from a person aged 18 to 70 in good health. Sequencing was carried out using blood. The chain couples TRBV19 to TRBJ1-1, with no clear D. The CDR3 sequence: CASSMTFRTEAFF. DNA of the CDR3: TGTGCCAGTAGTATGACGTTCAGGACTGAAGCTTTCTTT.